These T cell receptor beta chains were read from a single sample in a study of a mutant IDH1 vaccine in newly diagnosed glioma. What these receptors recognize is not known. Method: immunoSEQ multiplex PCR; TCRdb's copy keeps in-frame clones and lacks some. Among some 33,000 clones listed, around three quarters were seen once. Specimen: PBMCs, collected from a glioma patient whose treatment included an IDH1 peptide vaccine. The receptors come from a woman between 25 and 40 years old with glioma. Some clones in this sample may be carry-over from other donors' samples. CDR3s include the opening cysteine and the closing phenylalanine or tryptophan. The order of the fields is V gene, J gene, clone size, D gene, CDR3 DNA, CDR3 protein. The D gene is left open where the match is weak. Clone size appears in some rows only: once, few, many, or a class for an expanded clone.

>TRBV7-3|TRBJ2-3|-|-
TGTGCCAGCAGCCCCGCAAGATCAGATACGCAGTATTTT
CASSPARSDTQYF
>TRBV27|TRBJ2-5|-|-
TGTGCCAGCACTCCGAAGGGGGGGGGTTTGGAGACCCAGTACTTC
CASTPKGGGLETQYF
>TRBV30|TRBJ2-1|-|-
TGTGCCTGGAGTGTAGGAAGCGGGTCTCGCTTGGAGCAGTTCTTC
CAWSVGSGSRLEQFF
>TRBV29-1|TRBJ1-2|-|-
TGCAGCGTTGAACCCCGGGCTTCATCTGGCTACACCTTC
CSVEPRASSGYTF
>TRBV6-5|TRBJ1-1|-|-
TGTGCCAGCAGTACATCCGGGTCCGCGCCTGAAGCTTTCTTT
CASSTSGSAPEAFF
>TRBV27|TRBJ1-2|once|-
TGTGCCAGCAGTTTATTAGGACAGTCTAACTATGGCTACACCTTC
CASSLLGQSNYGYTF
>TRBV10-2|TRBJ2-3|-|-
TGCGCCAGCAGTGAGGAGATCCCAGATACGCAGTATTTT
CASSEEIPDTQYF
>TRBV5-1|TRBJ1-4|-|-
TGCGCCAGCAGCCCAGGGGACGGTTTTAATGAAAAACTGTTTTTT
CASSPGDGFNEKLFF
>TRBV4-1|TRBJ2-5|-|-
TGCGCCAGCAGCCAAGACCCTGGAGAGACCCAGTACTTC
CASSQDPGETQYF
>TRBV27|TRBJ2-2|-|TRBD2
TGTGCCAGCAGCACCGGGACTACGAGCACCGGGGAGCTGTTTTTT
CASSTGTTSTGELFF
>TRBV7-2|TRBJ2-2|-|-
TGTGCCAGCAGCCCGCGGGCCCGCGGCGGGGAGCTGTTTTTT
CASSPRARGGELFF
>TRBV27|TRBJ2-2|-|-
TGTGCCAGCAGTTTGACGTACTACCGCGACCCCGGGGAGCTGTTTTTT
CASSLTYYRDPGELFF
>TRBV6-1|TRBJ1-5|-|TRBD1
TGTGCCAGCAGTCTCACAGGGGATCAGCCCCAGCATTTT
CASSLTGDQPQHF
>TRBV6-6|TRBJ2-7|-|-
TGTGCCAGCAGTTACTCATTTGGCGCGGCCCGCTACGAGCAGTACTTC
CASSYSFGAARYEQYF
>TRBV7-9|TRBJ2-7|-|-
TGTGCCAGCAGCTTAAAAGGGCTCGAGCAGTACTTC
CASSLKGLEQYF
>TRBV7-9|TRBJ1-1|few|-
TGTGCCAGCAGCCCCGGACGGCACACTGAAGCTTTCTTT
CASSPGRHTEAFF